Shown below are 17 T cell receptor beta chains from a single sample sequenced in a study of blood T cell repertoires in COVID-19. This table comes from immunoSEQ multiplex PCR, and its TCRdb copy is limited to in-frame clones, with some not included. This table holds about 140,000 clones, roughly 88% found once. Sequenced material: peripheral blood. The receptors stem from a man aged 55 to 69 with active or convalescent COVID-19.

This chain uses TRBV11-3 with TRBJ2-1; D might be TRBD2 (5 bases). V shed 5 bases and J shed 5 bases, with 13 bases lying between them. From germline, CDR1 is SGHNT and CDR2 YENEEA. The CDR3 loop spans 14 amino acids. The CDR3 loop reads CASSPHGSDNEQFF. The CDR3 DNA is TGTGCCAGCAGCCCCCATGGGAGCGACAATGAGCAGTTCTTC.

The chain carries TRBV11-2 and TRBJ2-1, with unresolved D. This CDR3 is built from 12 residues. Germline CDR1 is SGHAT and CDR2 is FQNNGV. V was shortened by 5 bases and J by 14 bases, with 16 bases between the two germline ends. In DNA form, the CDR3 reads TGTGCCAGCAGCCCCGAACTGAATAAAAAGTTCTTC. Its translation: CASSPELNKKFF. Full variable domain (rest looked up from reference TRBV11-2 and TRBJ2-1): EAGVAQSPRYKIIEKRQSVAFWCNPISGHATLYWYQQILGQGPKLLIQFQNNGVVDDSQLPKDRFSAERLKGVDSTLKIQPAKLEDSAVYLCASSPELNKKFFGPGTRLTVL.

This chain uses TRBV11-2 with TRBJ1-1; TRBD1 aligns across 7 bases. From germline, CDR1 is SGHAT and CDR2 FQNNGV. This CDR3 contains 14 residues. J lost 1 base, V lost 5 bases, and 4 bases had no gene match. CDR3 in DNA: TGTGCCAGCAGCACCCGGGACAGGAACACTGAAGCTTTCTTT. Translating it yields CASSTRDRNTEAFF.

This clone has a handful of counts. J is TRBJ2-7 and V is TRBV5-4; 8 positions match TRBD1. Looked up from germline, CDR1 is SGHNT and CDR2 is YYREEE (reference sequence). Unmatched junction bases numbered 4, after V lost 4 bases and J lost 4 bases. The CDR3 loop spans 13 amino acids. DNA for the CDR3: TGTGCCAGCAGCCGGGACAGGCGGTACGAGCAGTACTTC. It translates to CASSRDRRYEQYF.

Only a few counts were recorded for this clone. CDR3: CASSLDRENSPLHF. As DNA, the CDR3 is TGCGCCAGCAGCTTGGACAGGGAGAATTCACCCCTCCACTTT. The chain carries TRBV5-1 and TRBJ1-6; weak D call: TRBD1 (6 bases). The germline CDR1 and CDR2 sequences are SGHRS and YFSETQ. Trimming stripped 0 bases from V and 7 bases from J, with 8 bases between. The CDR3 spans 14 residues.

The chain recombines TRBV19 with TRBJ1-5; D call uncertain. This CDR3 is built from 17 residues. Deletions cut 6 bases from V and 0 bases from J, with 18 bases between. Germline CDR1 is LNHDA and CDR2 is SQIVND (reference sequence). Written as DNA, the CDR3 is TGTGCCAGTAGAACGAGTGAGGGTAAAGGTAGCAATCAGCCCCAGCATTTT. Its protein is CASRTSEGKGSNQPQHF.

Turning to this clone: At one of its ends the junction is not consistent with the germline gene, which may arise from a read error. The chain joins TRBV27 to TRBJ1-2; the D gene is possibly TRBD1 (6 bases). CDR1 MNHEY and CDR2 SMNVEV come from the germline V gene (reference sequence). This CDR3 contains 11 residues. CDR3 in amino acids: CASGTNRQAFF. The CDR3, as DNA: TGTGCCAGCGGCACTAACAGACAGGCATTCTTC.

The V gene is TRBV28, the J gene TRBJ2-2; TRBD2 aligns across 9 bases. The CDR3 has 15 residues. V lost 8 bases and J lost 1; bases outside the gene matches: 5. Germline lookup yields CDR1 MDHEN and CDR2 SYDVKM. CDR3 sequence: CASETSGRNTGELFF. DNA for the CDR3: TGTGCCAGCGAAACTAGCGGGCGGAACACCGGGGAGCTGTTTTTT.

This chain connects TRBV5-6 to TRBJ1-4; TRBD1 matches at 10 bases. Germline V gene lookup returns CDR1 SGHDT and CDR2 YYEEEE. Unmatched junction bases numbered 4, after V lost 3 bases and J lost 5 bases. The CDR3 extends over 15 amino acids. CDR3 amino acids: CASSWGQGMNEKLFF. CDR3 in DNA: TGTGCCAGCAGCTGGGGACAGGGGATGAATGAAAAACTGTTTTTT.

On this clone: One end of the junction fails to match germline, which may point to a read error. The V call is TRBV28, the J call TRBJ1-5; D not certain. This CDR3 is built from 14 residues. Germline V gene lookup returns CDR1 MDHEN and CDR2 SYDVKM. DNA of the CDR3: TGTGCCAGCAGCTTATCGGGTAGCAATCAGCCCCAGCATTTT. Translating gives CASSLSGSNQPQHF.

This sequence joins TRBV10-3 and TRBJ2-5; 8 bases line up with TRBD2. The CDR3 runs 16 residues. From germline, CDR1 is ENHRY and CDR2 SYGVKD. V gave up 5 bases and J gave up 4 bases; unmatched junction bases: 12. The CDR3 spells CAISPGIAGSIETQYF. CDR3 bases: TGTGCCATCAGTCCAGGGATAGCGGGGAGTATAGAGACCCAGTACTTC.

The V gene is TRBV10-3, the J gene TRBJ2-1, with TRBD1 as a possible D gene (6 bases). The CDR3 is made up of 16 amino acids. Germline lookup yields CDR1 ENHRY and CDR2 SYGVKD. Between the trimmed V and J ends, which lost 0 bases and 2 bases, there was a span of 11 bases. The CDR3 sequence is CAISESTGITYNEQFF. CDR3 DNA: TGTGCCATCAGTGAGTCTACAGGGATTACCTACAATGAGCAGTTCTTC.

J is TRBJ1-5 and V is TRBV7-2; possible D gene TRBD1, 5 bases. V was trimmed by 4 bases and J by 6 bases, leaving 10 bases between them. In germline, CDR1 is SGHTA, CDR2 FQGNSA. The CDR3 is 13 residues long. CDR3 sequence: CASSSTGFQPQHF. The CDR3 bases are TGTGCCAGCAGCTCCACAGGATTTCAGCCCCAGCATTTT. Looking up the rest from reference TRBV7-2 and TRBJ1-5 gives the full variable domain: GAGVSQSPSNKVTEKGKDVELRCDPISGHTALYWYRQSLGQGLEFLIYFQGNSAPDKSGLPSDRFSAERTGGSVSTLTIQRTQQEDSAVYLCASSSTGFQPQHFGDGTRLSIL.

The chain combines TRBV7-2 with TRBJ1-2; a possible D gene is TRBD1 (6 bases). The CDR3 has 14 residues. CDR1 and CDR2 (germline): SGHTA, FQGNSA. V dropped 1 base and J dropped 4 bases, with 10 bases sitting between them. The CDR3 DNA reads TGTGCCAGCAGCTTAGATTCAGGGGCCTATGGCTACACCTTC. It encodes CASSLDSGAYGYTF.

J is TRBJ2-1 and V is TRBV4-1, with D possibly TRBD1 on 6 matching bases. Germline V gene data show CDR1 as MGHRA and CDR2 as YSYEKL. Between the trimmed V and J ends, which lost 4 bases and 7 bases, there was a span of 14 bases. There are 14 residues in the CDR3. DNA for the CDR3: TGCGCCAGCAGCCCTATAGGGGGTTTGAATGAGCAGTTCTTC. Amino acids: CASSPIGGLNEQFF.

The CDR3 coding sequence is TGCAGCGTTGAACTGAAGGGACTAGGAGGCGAGCAGTACTTC. The encoded protein is CSVELKGLGGEQYF. The chain is built from TRBV29-1 and TRBJ2-7, with 8 bases aligning to TRBD2. Germline lookup yields CDR1 SQVTM and CDR2 ANQGSEA. Germline trimming cut 2 bases from V and 6 bases from J; bases unmatched to any gene: 9. This CDR3 comprises 14 residues.

The CDR3 sequence: CASSSVQVKNTEAFF. Written as DNA, the CDR3 is TGTGCCAGCAGTTCCGTACAGGTAAAGAACACTGAAGCTTTCTTT. This chain connects TRBV28 to TRBJ1-1; maybe TRBD1 (5 bases). This CDR3 has 15 residues. CDR1 and CDR2 from the germline V gene are MDHEN and SYDVKM. The V end lost 4 bases, the J end lost 1 base, and 13 bases lay between the germline ends.